This paragraph reports one T cell receptor beta chain. Time point in this sample: pre-sensitization, week 0. The treatment here: therapeutic diphenylcyclopropenone sensitization with weekly scalp DPC. This CDR3 region has 14 residues. Germline trimming cut 6 bases from V and 1 base from J; bases unmatched to any gene: 5. The sample is drawn from a study of human T cells and chemical hapten exposure. One entry per CDR3 protein, called by TCRdb with MiXCR from the RACE reads. The sample consists of under 300,000 distinct CDR3 sequences, roughly 8.9% of them appearing once. This TCR was sampled from a woman in her thirties or forties with alopecia areata. Some clones in this sample may be carry-over from other donors' samples. Here the sequenced sample was whole blood, taken in connection with sensitization to the hapten diphenylcyclopropenone (DPC). The chain combines TRBV12-3 or TRBV12-4 with TRBJ2-5; 7 nucleotides line up with TRBD1. CDR3 sequence reads: CASSPGQVQETQYF. DNA for the CDR3: TGTGCCAGCAGCCCTGGACAGGTCCAAGAGACCCAGTACTTC.